The clone carrying this TCR beta chain has at least ten counts. This specimen comes from a study of neurological immune-mediated disorders. TCRdb redid the calling of the 5' RACE reads with MiXCR, one entry per CDR3 protein. The sample records about 62,000 distinct CDR3 sequences, around 4.7% being singletons. The CDR3 has 15 residues. V was trimmed by 5 bases and J by 0 bases, leaving 13 bases between them. Sequencing was performed on PBMCs. The clonotype originates from a woman aged 45-59 years with multiple sclerosis. V gene TRBV12-3 or TRBV12-4 combines with J gene TRBJ1-1, with a possible D match to TRBD1 (5 bases). Here the CDR3 reads CASSLGQALNTEAFF. DNA of the CDR3: TGTGCCAGCAGTCTGGGGCAGGCCTTGAACACTGAAGCTTTCTTT.